The subject of this entry is one TCR beta chain. Its antigen is as yet unknown. Two oligonucleotides, mixed equimolar, formed the beta constant-region primer covering TRBC1 and TRBC2. TCRdb re-analysed the UMI-ligation and nested PCR reads in MiXCR, keeping a single row per CDR3 protein. The table shows around 160,000 distinct CDR3 sequences, with approximately 15% occurring only once. This sample was included in a study of naive and memory T cell subsets. Study outcomes and limitations: Over 85% of naive TCR sequences appeared only once, unlike memory subsets.

Sequencing used naive CD4+ T cells from blood. This TCR came from a human donor in good health.

CDR3 loop: CASSQQGTGELFF. The CDR3 bases are TGTGCCAGCAGTCAGCAGGGTACCGGGGAGCTGTTTTTT. V gene TRBV12-3 or TRBV12-4 combines with J gene TRBJ2-2, with a tentative D call TRBD1 (5 bases). The V end lost 5 bases, the J end lost 5 bases, and 9 bases lay between the germline ends. The CDR3 contains 13 residues.